This entry describes one T cell receptor (beta chain). This entry is derived from a study of blood T cell repertoires in COVID-19. Study as a whole: Whether acute or convalescent, the COVID-19 samples came from the United States, Italy and Spain. The analysed material was cDNA or gDNA that came from T cells, B-cell-depleted T cells, or PBMCs.

Enrolment of Seattle patients took place during active infection, and they were followed longitudinally. Under the authors' procedure: Estimation of nucleated cell counts relied on the amplification of reference gene primers. This table comes from immunoSEQ multiplex PCR, and its TCRdb copy is limited to in-frame clones, with some not included. That table gives V, J and clone size, and the DNA gave D and trimming. Of 130,000 to 150,000 clones listed, 70% to 90% were seen once; the top ten hold 6.5% to 9.5%. The TCR sequence derives from a woman aged 60-75 years with COVID-19, enrolled during active disease. The sample taken for sequencing was peripheral blood.

As DNA, the CDR3 is TGCGCCAGCAGCACCTACCCCACTAGCGGGGCCCACAATGAGCAGTTCTTC. Its translation: CASSTYPTSGAHNEQFF. This chain connects TRBV5-1 to TRBJ2-1; the match to TRBD2 covers 10 bases. Germline-derived CDR1 and CDR2 are SGHRS and YFSETQ. This CDR3 is built from 17 residues. The V segment lost 4 bases and the J segment 5 bases; nucleotides outside the gene matches: 12.